This TCR beta chain was identified during a study of shared clonotypes between healthy human individuals. Study overall: CD8 memory received one plate per donor, CD8 naive two, CD4 memory three and CD4 naive three. Study results and limitations: Tissue TCR repertoires likely differ from these blood-only repertoires. Naive subsets tended to show greater estimated richness than memory subsets.

On this clone itself: The antigen remains undetermined.

The CDR3 extends over 16 amino acids. CDR1 and CDR2 from the germline V gene are SEHNR and FQNEAQ (reference sequence). With 6 bases clipped from V and 3 bases from J, the junction kept 8 bases outside the gene matches. In the source study's methods: Junction-only immunoSEQ data arrived without quality scores, meaning filtering differed. Assay: immunoSEQ multiplex PCR; the TCRdb copy retains only in-frame clones and omits some. V, J and clone size were drawn from that table, and D and trimming were deduced from the DNA. The sample records roughly 2.5 million clones, approximately 94% being singletons.

The sequence came from a man aged 18 to 30 in good health. V is TRBV7-9 and J is TRBJ2-2; TRBD1 agrees at 9 bases. Sequenced: naive CD4+ T cells sorted from blood. The subset is: CD45RA+ positively selected. DNA of the CDR3: TGTGCCAGCAGTTCGCACCGGGACAGGGACACCGGGGAGCTGTTTTTT. Residues: CASSSHRDRDTGELFF.